Sequencing of this T cell receptor beta chain was carried out in a study of T cells in Graves' hyperthyroidism and ophthalmopathy. Using RNA transcripts as the source, TCR beta CDR3 regions were amplified. TCR CDR3 underwent first-round RT-PCR with the HTBI primer set. TCRdb analysed the multiplex PCR reads with MiXCR anew, one entry per CDR3 protein. The profile shows around 440,000 distinct CDR3 sequences, 15% to 17% of them singletons. The CDR3 totals 15 residues. After removal of 6 bases from V and 2 bases from J, the junction contained 9 bases not matched to a gene. CDR1 SGHAT and CDR2 FQNNGV come from the germline V gene. With respect to this clonotype: This may stem from a read error, because a much larger clone lies one nucleotide away.

What was sequenced was blood. The source is a woman aged 18-35 years with Graves' hyperthyroidism. This sequence joins TRBV11-2 and TRBJ2-7, with 8 bases fitting TRBD1. The CDR3 loop is CASRPGQVAPYEQYF. In DNA, the CDR3 is TGTGCCAGCAGGCCGGGACAGGTAGCTCCCTACGAGCAGTACTTC.